The present entry profiles one T cell receptor beta chain with its context. The sample belongs to a study of blood T cells in healthy people across ages. Germline assignment: CDR1 SGHTA and CDR2 FQGNSA. V lost 5 bases and J 5 bases, leaving 15 bases between the germline ends. The CDR3 runs 14 residues. A sample-barcoded 5' primer and a J-beta primer mix were used in a second PCR of roughly 6 to 12 cycles. TCRdb called the 5' RACE reads again in MiXCR, with one record for every CDR3 protein. Found here are 1,500,000 or so distinct CDR3 sequences, roughly 43% of them singletons; the top ten hold approximately 4%.

The V gene is TRBV7-2, the J gene TRBJ1-2, with a tentative D call TRBD1 (6 bases). The origin of this receptor is a woman between 18 and 29 years old in good health. The specimen sequenced was blood. The CDR3 spells CASSLLTGEYGYTF. Here the CDR3 DNA reads TGTGCCAGCAGCCTATTGACAGGAGAATATGGCTACACCTTC.